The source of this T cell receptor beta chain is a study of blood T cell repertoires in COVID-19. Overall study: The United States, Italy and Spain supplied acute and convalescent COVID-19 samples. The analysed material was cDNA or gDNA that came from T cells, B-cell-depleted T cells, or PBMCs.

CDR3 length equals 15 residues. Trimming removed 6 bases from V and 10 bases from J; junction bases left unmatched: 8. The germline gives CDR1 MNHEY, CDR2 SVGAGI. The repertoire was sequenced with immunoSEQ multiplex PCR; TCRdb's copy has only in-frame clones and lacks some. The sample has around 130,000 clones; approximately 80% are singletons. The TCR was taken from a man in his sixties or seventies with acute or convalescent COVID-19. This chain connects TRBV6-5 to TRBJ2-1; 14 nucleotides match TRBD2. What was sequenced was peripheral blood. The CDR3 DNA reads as TGTGCCAGCAGCCGACCGGGACTAGCGGGGGTCGAGCAGTTCTTC. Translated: CASSRPGLAGVEQFF.